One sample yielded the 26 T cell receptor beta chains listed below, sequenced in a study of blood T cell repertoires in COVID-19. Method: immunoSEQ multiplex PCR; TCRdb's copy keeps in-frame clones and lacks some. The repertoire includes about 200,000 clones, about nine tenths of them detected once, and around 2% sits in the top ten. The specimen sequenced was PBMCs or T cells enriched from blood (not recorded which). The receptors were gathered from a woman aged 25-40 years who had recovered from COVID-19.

CDR3 residues: CASSLALGSSGNTIYF. The CDR3 DNA sequence: TGTGCCAGCAGCTTGGCCCTCGGTTCCTCTGGAAACACCATATATTTT. The genes are TRBV5-6 and TRBJ1-3; D is unclear. V was clipped by 0 bases and J by 0 bases, with 10 bases between them. From germline, CDR1 is SGHDT and CDR2 YYEEEE. The CDR3 runs to 16 residues.

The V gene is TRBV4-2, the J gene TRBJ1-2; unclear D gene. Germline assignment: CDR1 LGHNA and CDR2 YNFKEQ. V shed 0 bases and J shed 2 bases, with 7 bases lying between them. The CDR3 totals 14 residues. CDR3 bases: TGTGCCAGCAGCCAAGAAAGCAGGAACTATGGCTACACCTTC. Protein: CASSQESRNYGYTF.

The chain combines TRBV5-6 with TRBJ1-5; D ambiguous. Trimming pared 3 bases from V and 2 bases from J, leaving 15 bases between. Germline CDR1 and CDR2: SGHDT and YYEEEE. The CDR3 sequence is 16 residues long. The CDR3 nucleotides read TGTGCCAGCAGCTCGAGGACTCCCGGGGGCAATCAGCCCCAGCATTTT. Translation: CASSSRTPGGNQPQHF.

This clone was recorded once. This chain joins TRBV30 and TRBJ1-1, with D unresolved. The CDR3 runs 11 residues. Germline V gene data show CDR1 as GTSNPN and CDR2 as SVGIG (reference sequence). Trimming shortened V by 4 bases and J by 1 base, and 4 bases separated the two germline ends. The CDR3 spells CAWNRNTEAFF. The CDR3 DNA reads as TGTGCCTGGAACAGGAACACTGAAGCTTTCTTT.

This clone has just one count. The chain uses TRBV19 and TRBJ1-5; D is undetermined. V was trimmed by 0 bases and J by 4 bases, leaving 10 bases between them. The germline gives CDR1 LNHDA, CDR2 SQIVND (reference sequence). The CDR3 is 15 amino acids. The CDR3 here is CASSIEGRPNQPQHF. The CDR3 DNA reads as TGTGCCAGTAGTATAGAGGGCCGGCCGAATCAGCCCCAGCATTTT. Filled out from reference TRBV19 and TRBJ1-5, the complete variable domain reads DGGITQSPKYLFRKEGQNVTLSCEQNLNHDAMYWYRQDPGQGLRLIYYSQIVNDFQKGDIAEGYSVSREKKESFPLTVTSAQKNPTAFYLCASSIEGRPNQPQHFGDGTRLSIL.

The CDR3 protein is CASSEPGGGSSYEQYF. The CDR3 DNA reads as TGTGCCAGCAGTGAGCCCGGTGGGGGGTCAAGCTACGAGCAGTACTTC. The chain employs TRBV6-1 and TRBJ2-7, with a weak D call TRBD2 (6 bases). This CDR3 region has 16 residues. The V end lost 3 bases, the J end lost 3 bases, and 18 bases lay between the germline ends. CDR1 MNHNS and CDR2 SASEGT come from the germline V gene.

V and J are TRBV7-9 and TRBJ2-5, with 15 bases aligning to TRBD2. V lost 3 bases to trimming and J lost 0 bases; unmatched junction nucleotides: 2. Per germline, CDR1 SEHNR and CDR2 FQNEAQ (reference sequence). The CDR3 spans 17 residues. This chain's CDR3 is CASSFGTSGGYQETQYF. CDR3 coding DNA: TGTGCCAGCAGCTTCGGGACTAGCGGGGGGTACCAAGAGACCCAGTACTTC.

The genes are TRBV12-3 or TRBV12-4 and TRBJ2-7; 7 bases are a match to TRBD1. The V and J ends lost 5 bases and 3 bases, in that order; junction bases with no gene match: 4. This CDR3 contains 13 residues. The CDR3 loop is CASSPGQHYEQYF. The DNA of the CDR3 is TGTGCCAGCAGTCCGGGACAGCACTACGAGCAGTACTTC.

The CDR3 DNA is TGCGCCAGCAGCCGTGGGGGGGGACAGGGAACCAATGAGCAGTTCTTC. The encoded protein is CASSRGGGQGTNEQFF. This chain uses TRBV4-3 with TRBJ2-1; 9 bases are shared with TRBD1. The J segment lost 6 bases and the V segment lost 4 bases, leaving 10 bases of the junction unmatched. The CDR3 is 16 amino acids. CDR1 LGHNA and CDR2 YSLEER come from the germline V gene.

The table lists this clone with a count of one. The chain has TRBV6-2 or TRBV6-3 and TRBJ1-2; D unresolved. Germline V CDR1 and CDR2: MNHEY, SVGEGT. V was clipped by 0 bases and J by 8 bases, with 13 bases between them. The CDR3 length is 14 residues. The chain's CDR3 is CASSYSTGLRGYTF. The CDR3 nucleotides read TGTGCCAGCAGTTACTCGACTGGGTTGAGGGGCTACACCTTC.

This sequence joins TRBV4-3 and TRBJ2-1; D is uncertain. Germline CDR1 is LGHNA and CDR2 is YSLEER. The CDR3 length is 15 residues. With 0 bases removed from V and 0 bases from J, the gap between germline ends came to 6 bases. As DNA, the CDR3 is TGCGCCAGCAGCCAAGACACTGGCTCCTACAATGAGCAGTTCTTC. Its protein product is CASSQDTGSYNEQFF.

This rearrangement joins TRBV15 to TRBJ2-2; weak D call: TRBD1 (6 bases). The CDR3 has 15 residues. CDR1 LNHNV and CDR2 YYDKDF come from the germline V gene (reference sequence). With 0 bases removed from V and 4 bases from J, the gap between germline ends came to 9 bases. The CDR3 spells CATSREGTSTGELFF. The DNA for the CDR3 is TGTGCCACCAGCAGAGAAGGGACAAGCACCGGGGAGCTGTTTTTT.

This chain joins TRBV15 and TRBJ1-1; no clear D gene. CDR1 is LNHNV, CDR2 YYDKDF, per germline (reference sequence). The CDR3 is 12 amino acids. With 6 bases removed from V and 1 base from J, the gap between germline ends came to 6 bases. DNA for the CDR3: TGTGCCACCAGGACTGAGAACACTGAAGCTTTCTTT. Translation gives CATRTENTEAFF.

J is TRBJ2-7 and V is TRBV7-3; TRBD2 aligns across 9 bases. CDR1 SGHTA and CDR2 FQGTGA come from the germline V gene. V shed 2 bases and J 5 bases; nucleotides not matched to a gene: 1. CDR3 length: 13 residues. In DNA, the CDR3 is TGTGCCAGCAGCTTAGGGACTAGCAACGAGCAGTACTTC. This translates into CASSLGTSNEQYF.

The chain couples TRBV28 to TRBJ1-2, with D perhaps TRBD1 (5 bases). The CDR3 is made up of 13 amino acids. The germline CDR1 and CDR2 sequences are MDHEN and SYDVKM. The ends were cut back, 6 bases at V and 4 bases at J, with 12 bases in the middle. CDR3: CASRRTGGYGYTF. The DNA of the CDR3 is TGTGCCAGCAGAAGAACGGGGGGCTATGGCTACACCTTC.

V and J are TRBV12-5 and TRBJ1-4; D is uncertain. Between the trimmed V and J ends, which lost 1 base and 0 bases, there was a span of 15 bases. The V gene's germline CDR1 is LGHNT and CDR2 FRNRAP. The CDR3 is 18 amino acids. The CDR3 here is CASGLAKLTKATNEKLFF. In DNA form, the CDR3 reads TGTGCTAGTGGTTTGGCTAAACTGACAAAGGCAACTAATGAAAAACTGTTTTTT.

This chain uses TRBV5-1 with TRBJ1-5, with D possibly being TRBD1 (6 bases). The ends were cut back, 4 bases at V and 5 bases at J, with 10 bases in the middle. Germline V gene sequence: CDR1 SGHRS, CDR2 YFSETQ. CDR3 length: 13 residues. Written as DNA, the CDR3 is TGCGCCAGCAGCACGGACAGTCATCAGCCCCAGCATTTT. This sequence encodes CASSTDSHQPQHF.

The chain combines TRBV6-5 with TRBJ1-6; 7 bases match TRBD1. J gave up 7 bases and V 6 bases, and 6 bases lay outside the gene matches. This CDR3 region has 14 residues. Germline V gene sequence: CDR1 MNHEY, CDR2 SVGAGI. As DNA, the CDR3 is TGTGCCAGCAGCTCCGGGACAGCAAATTCACCCCTCCACTTT. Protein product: CASSSGTANSPLHF.

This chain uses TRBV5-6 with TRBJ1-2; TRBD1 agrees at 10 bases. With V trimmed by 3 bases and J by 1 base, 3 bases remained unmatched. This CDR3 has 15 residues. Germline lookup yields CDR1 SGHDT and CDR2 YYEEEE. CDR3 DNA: TGTGCCAGCAGCTCGGGACAGGGGATTAACTATGGCTACACCTTC. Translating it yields CASSSGQGINYGYTF.

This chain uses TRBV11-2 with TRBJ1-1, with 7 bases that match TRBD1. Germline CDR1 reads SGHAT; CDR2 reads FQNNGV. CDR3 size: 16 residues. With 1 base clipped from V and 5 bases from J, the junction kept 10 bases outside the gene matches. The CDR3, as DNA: TGTGCCAGCAGCTTAGCCCCTGACAGGGCCGAGACTGAAGCTTTCTTT. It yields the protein CASSLAPDRAETEAFF.

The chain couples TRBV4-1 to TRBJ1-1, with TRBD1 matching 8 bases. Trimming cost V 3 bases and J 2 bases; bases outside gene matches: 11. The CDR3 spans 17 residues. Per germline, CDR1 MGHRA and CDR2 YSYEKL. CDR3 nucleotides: TGCGCCAGCAGCCAGCTTGGGTTGGACAGGGCAAACACTGAAGCTTTCTTT. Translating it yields CASSQLGLDRANTEAFF.

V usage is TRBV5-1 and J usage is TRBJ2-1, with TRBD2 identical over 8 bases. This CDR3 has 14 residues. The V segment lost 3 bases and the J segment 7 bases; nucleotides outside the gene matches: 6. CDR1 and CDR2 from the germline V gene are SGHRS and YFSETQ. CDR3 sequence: CASSSGTSTNEQFF. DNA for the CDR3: TGCGCCAGCAGCTCCGGGACTAGTACGAATGAGCAGTTCTTC.

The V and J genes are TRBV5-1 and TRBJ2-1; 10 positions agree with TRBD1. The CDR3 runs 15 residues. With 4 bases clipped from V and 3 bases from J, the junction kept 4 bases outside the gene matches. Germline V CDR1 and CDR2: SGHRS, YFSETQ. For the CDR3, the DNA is TGCGCCAGCAGCCTCCGGGACAGGGGCTACAATGAGCAGTTCTTC. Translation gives CASSLRDRGYNEQFF. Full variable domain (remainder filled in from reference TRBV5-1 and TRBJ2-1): KAGVTQTPRYLIKTRGQQVTLSCSPISGHRSVSWYQQTPGQGLQFLFEYFSETQRNKGNFPGRFSGRQFSNSRSEMNVSTLELGDSALYLCASSLRDRGYNEQFFGPGTRLTVL.

CDR3 region: CASSLGLYSNQPQHF. The CDR3 nucleotides read TGTGCCAGCAGCTTAGGGCTGTATAGCAATCAGCCCCAGCATTTT. The chain employs TRBV7-9 and TRBJ1-5; D remains ambiguous. The CDR3 runs to 15 residues. The germline V and J ends were trimmed by 1 base and 0 bases, with 7 bases remaining between them. Per the germline V gene, CDR1 is SEHNR and CDR2 is FQNEAQ (reference sequence).

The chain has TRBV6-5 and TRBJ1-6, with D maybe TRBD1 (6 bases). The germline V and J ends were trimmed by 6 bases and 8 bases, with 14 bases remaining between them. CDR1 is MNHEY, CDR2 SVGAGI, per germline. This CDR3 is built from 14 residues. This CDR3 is CASRLDRRDSPLHF. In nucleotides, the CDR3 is TGTGCCAGCAGACTGGACAGACGGGATTCACCCCTCCACTTT.

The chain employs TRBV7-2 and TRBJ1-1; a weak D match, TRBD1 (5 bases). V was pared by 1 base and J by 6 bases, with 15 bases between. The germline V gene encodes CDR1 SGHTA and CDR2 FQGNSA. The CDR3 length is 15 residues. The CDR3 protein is CASSLDPEGVSEAFF. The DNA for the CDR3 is TGTGCCAGCAGCTTAGACCCAGAAGGGGTCTCTGAAGCTTTCTTT.